This TCR beta chain was sequenced in a study of T cells after yellow fever vaccination. Study details: Some fractions had low cell numbers, and these were prepared with SMART-Seq v4 Ultra Low Input.

This clonotype was recorded at least ten times. Its antigen is unidentified. Findings of the study overall: The secondary response showed a weaker magnitude and a faster peak, day 5 versus 15. Only a minor proportion of clonotypes was detected across both CD4 and CD8 compartments.

Germline CDR1 SQVTM, CDR2 ANQGSEA. J gave up 2 bases and V 8 bases, and 21 bases lay outside the gene matches. This CDR3 has 19 residues. MiXCR, applied by TCRdb to the 5' RACE reads, yields one record per CDR3 protein. In the table there are 500,000 to 700,000 distinct CDR3 sequences, roughly 21% of which are singletons. The source material was PBMCs, sampled 15 days after the yellow fever booster vaccination. This sequence joins TRBV29-1 and TRBJ2-1, with 10 bases identical to TRBD2. This receptor was identified in a man under 40 who received the YFV17D yellow fever vaccine. CDR3: CSTEFGGLAAPAPYNEQFF. Written as DNA, the CDR3 is TGCAGCACGGAGTTCGGAGGACTAGCGGCCCCAGCTCCCTACAATGAGCAGTTCTTC.